Listed below are T cell receptor beta chains from one sample, sequenced in a study of blood T cell repertoires in COVID-19. Some clones are missing from TCRdb's copy, which holds only in-frame ones; the method was immunoSEQ multiplex PCR. This sample has about 52,000 clones; about 90% occur once, and the top ten carry about 15%. The sample comprised peripheral blood. These receptors were collected from a human donor with active COVID-19. The donor label of this sample is uncertain. The conserved cysteine and the conserved F or W are not part of the CDR3 here. Size tells how often a clone was seen (once, few, many) or the class of an expanded clone, and some rows leave it out.

CDR3,V,J,size
ASSPGTGYLSYEQY,TRBV4-3,TRBJ2-7,NA
ASSDSTSGGADTQY,TRBV6-4,TRBJ2-3,few
ASSQGVGAGEETQY,TRBV3-1/TRBV3-2,TRBJ2-5,NA
ASSIPTSGGYEQY,TRBV19,TRBJ2-7,NA
ASSEALAHEQF,TRBV6-1,TRBJ2-1,NA
ASSSQGEGYGYT,TRBV7-9,TRBJ1-2,few
ATSDLCRDRKKTQY,TRBV24-1,TRBJ2-5,NA
ASSDRQGSGTDTEAF,TRBV10-1,TRBJ1-1,few
ASSQGVLKAAGELF,TRBV4-3,TRBJ2-2,NA
ASTLAGGFYNEQF,TRBV2,TRBJ2-1,NA
ASSLAADKETQY,TRBV7-9,TRBJ2-5,NA
ASSHTGGWTEAF,TRBV19,TRBJ1-1,NA
ASSSPGSSGNTIY,TRBV7-2,TRBJ1-3,few
ASSPLRGGTGELF,TRBV6-2/TRBV6-3,TRBJ2-2,NA
ASSLAVYNYGYT,TRBV5-1,TRBJ1-2,NA
ASSYSLWTSSGELF,TRBV6-5,TRBJ2-2,NA
ASSSSVNTEAF,TRBV11-3,TRBJ1-1,NA
ASNMDISNQPQH,TRBV6-6,TRBJ1-5,NA
ASSVGTSGQETQY,TRBV9,TRBJ2-5,NA
ASSMEGTTDTQY,TRBV7-2,TRBJ2-3,NA
ASSYSASSSYNEQF,TRBV6-5,TRBJ2-1,NA
ASSPHRGQGVPEAF,TRBV6-6,TRBJ1-1,NA
ASSKGVRGSYNEQF,TRBV21-1,TRBJ2-1,NA
ASSIDQSLAGDYNEQF,TRBV19,TRBJ2-1,NA
AISEGQSYGYT,TRBV10-3,TRBJ1-2,NA
ASSPSGDTEAF,TRBV18,TRBJ1-1,NA
ASTRSFPTMIQY,TRBV5-6,TRBJ2-4,NA
ASSERQADYGYT,TRBV7-9,TRBJ1-2,NA
ASSRTGGTSTDTQY,TRBV7-2,TRBJ2-3,NA
ASSLGWGQNYGYT,TRBV7-2,TRBJ1-2,NA
ASTPTSGLTNEKLF,TRBV7-2,TRBJ1-4,NA
ASSPTTAGVLNEQF,TRBV18,TRBJ2-1,NA
ASSYRGFGQPQH,TRBV6-2/TRBV6-3,TRBJ1-5,NA
ASSRTVNTEAF,TRBV6-5,TRBJ1-1,NA
ATSDVPGAPQY,TRBV24-1,TRBJ2-3,NA
ASSATTGGSFTEAF,TRBV7-6,TRBJ1-1,NA
ASSLEQGSYEQY,TRBV7-2,TRBJ2-7,NA
ASSYLPARDSTKNIQY,TRBV6-2/TRBV6-3,TRBJ2-4,NA
ASSPAAGYEQY,TRBV6-5,TRBJ2-7,NA
ASSRWDSSKTQY,TRBV5-6,TRBJ2-5,NA
ASSMAQGEKPQPQH,TRBV19,TRBJ1-5,NA
ASSKQDTGELF,TRBV5-1,TRBJ2-2,NA
ASSVGSGGGTYEQY,TRBV9,TRBJ2-7,NA
ASSLLTDTQY,TRBV7-2,TRBJ2-3,NA
ASSYGTARNEQF,TRBV4-1,TRBJ2-1,once
SVDPTGDLYGYT,TRBV29-1,TRBJ1-2,NA
ASRTAPTHNQPQH,TRBV2,TRBJ1-5,NA
ASSGQAPSTDTQY,TRBV2,TRBJ2-3,NA
ASSQESRAGQPQH,TRBV4-2,TRBJ1-5,NA
ASSFRVTDTQY,TRBV7-2,TRBJ2-3,NA
ASSPPTGTDTQY,TRBV18,TRBJ2-3,NA
AARGGGEETQY,TRBV28,TRBJ2-5,NA
ASSRQTTVTGELF,TRBV14,TRBJ2-2,NA
ASTPGTRGNTEAF,TRBV6-6,TRBJ1-1,NA
ASTLRWGVSEQY,TRBV19,TRBJ2-7,NA